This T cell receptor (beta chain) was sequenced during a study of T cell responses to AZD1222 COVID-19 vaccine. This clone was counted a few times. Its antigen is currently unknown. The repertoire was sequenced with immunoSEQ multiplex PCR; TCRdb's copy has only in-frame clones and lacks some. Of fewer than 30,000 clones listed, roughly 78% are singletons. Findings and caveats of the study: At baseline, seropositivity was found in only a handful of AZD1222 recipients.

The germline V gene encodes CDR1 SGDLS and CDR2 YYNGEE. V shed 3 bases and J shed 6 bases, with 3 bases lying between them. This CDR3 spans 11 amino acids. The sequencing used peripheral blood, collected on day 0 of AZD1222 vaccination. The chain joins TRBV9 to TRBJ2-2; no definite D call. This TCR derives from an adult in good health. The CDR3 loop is CASSAPGELFF. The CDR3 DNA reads TGTGCCAGCAGCGCCCCCGGGGAGCTGTTTTTT.